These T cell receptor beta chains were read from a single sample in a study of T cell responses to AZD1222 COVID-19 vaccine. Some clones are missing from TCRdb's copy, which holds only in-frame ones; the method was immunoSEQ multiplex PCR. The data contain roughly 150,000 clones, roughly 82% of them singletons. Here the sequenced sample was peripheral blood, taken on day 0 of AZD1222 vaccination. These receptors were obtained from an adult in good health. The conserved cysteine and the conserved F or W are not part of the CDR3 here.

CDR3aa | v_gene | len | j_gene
ASSPRAGEQY | TRBV18 | 10 | TRBJ2-7
AWSTPGGPRT | TRBV30 | 10 | TRBJ1-2
ASSNARGGAPQH | TRBV18 | 12 | TRBJ1-5
ASSQAGTGGNEKLF | TRBV14 | 14 | TRBJ1-4
ASSFLSFADEAF | TRBV5-1 | 12 | TRBJ1-1
ASSLGHLVGPQH | TRBV7-8 | 12 | TRBJ1-5
SASQGSRPYEQY | TRBV20-1 | 12 | TRBJ2-7
ASSQSVRTGNTIY | TRBV23-1 | 13 | TRBJ1-3
ASKRSSYNSPLH | TRBV6-5 | 12 | TRBJ1-6
ASSLTGLAGNTIY | TRBV5-1 | 13 | TRBJ1-3
ASSTLDRSRSVGYT | TRBV19 | 14 | TRBJ1-2
ASSYSGTGTDTQY | TRBV6-5 | 13 | TRBJ2-3
ASAKDSNSEKLF | TRBV2 | 12 | TRBJ1-4
AWSMGVEVAF | TRBV30 | 10 | TRBJ1-1
ASSIGLGRAMNTEAF | TRBV19 | 15 | TRBJ1-1
ASSYLGPNNEAF | TRBV6-5 | 12 | TRBJ1-1
ASSISVTWTTEAF | TRBV19 | 13 | TRBJ1-1
ASIPGPSGTEAF | TRBV4-1 | 12 | TRBJ1-1
AISEGGQDNSPLH | TRBV10-3 | 13 | TRBJ1-6
AWRRDRGNTGELF | TRBV30 | 13 | TRBJ2-2
ASSKQGPAGNTIY | TRBV2 | 13 | TRBJ1-3
ASSPTGLNTEAF | TRBV18 | 12 | TRBJ1-1
ASSLSLTGNDYEQY | TRBV11-2 | 14 | TRBJ2-7
ASISLGNSPLH | TRBV6-5 | 11 | TRBJ1-6
AIRPQLSHYGYT | TRBV10-3 | 12 | TRBJ1-2
ASSSGTGGWGYT | TRBV5-1 | 12 | TRBJ1-2
ASNPPDRVYEQY | TRBV28 | 12 | TRBJ2-7
ASSFLLGADIENTEAF | TRBV28 | 16 | TRBJ1-1
ASSEEWTSGANVLT | TRBV2 | 14 | TRBJ2-6
ASSWAASNTGELF | TRBV5-4 | 13 | TRBJ2-2
AWSVSLGARDTEAF | TRBV30 | 14 | TRBJ1-1
ASSRDGDGYGYT | TRBV27 | 12 | TRBJ1-2
ASSADPRGAGNTIY | TRBV9 | 14 | TRBJ1-3
SVRTGFYGYT | TRBV29-1 | 10 | TRBJ1-2
ASSLTNSRAAEKLF | TRBV28 | 14 | TRBJ1-4
ASTHLNRGALNQPQH | TRBV27 | 15 | TRBJ1-5
ASTMEGRAGELF | TRBV6-5 | 12 | TRBJ2-2
ASRLIGQGRGGYT | TRBV28 | 13 | TRBJ1-2
ASGQGAVGSGTGELF | TRBV5-1 | 15 | TRBJ2-2
ASSLQAGYTGELF | TRBV5-1 | 13 | TRBJ2-2
ASSYSRGRGTDTQY | TRBV6-5 | 14 | TRBJ2-3
ASSGRDAPSGEQY | TRBV2 | 13 | TRBJ2-7
ASSLNYRVRGNTIY | TRBV5-1 | 14 | TRBJ1-3
ASSLTPGRGAIGNTEAF | TRBV7-3 | 17 | TRBJ1-1
ASGLTGGPPSGNTIY | TRBV4-1 | 15 | TRBJ1-3
ASSTRGDRSNQPQH | TRBV7-8 | 14 | TRBJ1-5
ASSLDSHRGDTQY | TRBV5-1 | 13 | TRBJ2-3
ASSALGTGRGTEAF | TRBV18 | 14 | TRBJ1-1
ASYRGAPGETQY | TRBV5-5 | 12 | TRBJ2-5
AITPGGRTNTEAF | TRBV10-3 | 13 | TRBJ1-1
ASSPTGGTGNEKLF | TRBV5-1 | 14 | TRBJ1-4
ASSKDGAGPLYGYT | TRBV6-6 | 14 | TRBJ1-2
ASSLYVGTSNQPQH | TRBV7-8 | 14 | TRBJ1-5